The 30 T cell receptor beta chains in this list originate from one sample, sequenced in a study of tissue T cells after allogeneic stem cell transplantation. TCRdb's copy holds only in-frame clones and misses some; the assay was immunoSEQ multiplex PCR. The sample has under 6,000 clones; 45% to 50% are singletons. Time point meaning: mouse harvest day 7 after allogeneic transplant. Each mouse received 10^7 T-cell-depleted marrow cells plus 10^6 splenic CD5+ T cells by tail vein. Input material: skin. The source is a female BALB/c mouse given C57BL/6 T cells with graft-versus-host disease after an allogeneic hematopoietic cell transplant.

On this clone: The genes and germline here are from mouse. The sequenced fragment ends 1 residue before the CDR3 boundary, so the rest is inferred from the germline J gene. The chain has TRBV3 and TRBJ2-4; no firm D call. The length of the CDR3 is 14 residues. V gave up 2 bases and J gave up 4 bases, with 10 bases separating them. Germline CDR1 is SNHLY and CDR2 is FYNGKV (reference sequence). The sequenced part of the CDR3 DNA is TGTGCCAGCAGCTTATCGGGGAGAGAAAACACCTTGTAC. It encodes CASSLSGRENTLY. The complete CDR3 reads CASSLSGRENTLYF.

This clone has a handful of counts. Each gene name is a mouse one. CDR3 DNA, as far as it was read: TGTGCCAGCAGTAGGGACAGGGGGCGTCAAAACACCTTGTAC. Residues: CASSRDRGRQNTLY. The whole CDR3 protein is CASSRDRGRQNTLYF. This rearrangement joins TRBV26 to TRBJ2-4; 12 positions match TRBD1. The DNA ends 1 residue before the CDR3 does, and the rest of the CDR3 is filled in from the germline J gene. Losses at the gene ends were 5 bases for V and 1 base for J; bases not matched to a gene: 1. This CDR3 spans 15 amino acids. Germline V CDR1 and CDR2: KGHPV, FQNQEV (reference sequence).

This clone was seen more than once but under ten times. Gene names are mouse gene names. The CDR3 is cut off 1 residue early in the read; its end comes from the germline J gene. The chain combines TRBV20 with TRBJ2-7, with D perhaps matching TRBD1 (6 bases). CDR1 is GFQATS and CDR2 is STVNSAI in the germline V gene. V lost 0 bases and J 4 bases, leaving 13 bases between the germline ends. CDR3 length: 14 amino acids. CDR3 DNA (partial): TGTGGTGCTAGGGATCCCCGGGACAATTATGAACAGTAC. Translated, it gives CGARDPRDNYEQY. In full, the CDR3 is CGARDPRDNYEQYF.

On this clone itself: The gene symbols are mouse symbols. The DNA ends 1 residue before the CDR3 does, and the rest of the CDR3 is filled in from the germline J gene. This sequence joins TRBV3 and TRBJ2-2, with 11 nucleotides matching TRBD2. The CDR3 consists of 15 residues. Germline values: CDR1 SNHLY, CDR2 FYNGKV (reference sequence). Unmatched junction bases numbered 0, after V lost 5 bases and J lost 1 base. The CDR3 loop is CASSGLGGNTGQLYF. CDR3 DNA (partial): TGTGCCAGCAGCGGACTGGGGGGAAACACCGGGCAGCTCTAC.

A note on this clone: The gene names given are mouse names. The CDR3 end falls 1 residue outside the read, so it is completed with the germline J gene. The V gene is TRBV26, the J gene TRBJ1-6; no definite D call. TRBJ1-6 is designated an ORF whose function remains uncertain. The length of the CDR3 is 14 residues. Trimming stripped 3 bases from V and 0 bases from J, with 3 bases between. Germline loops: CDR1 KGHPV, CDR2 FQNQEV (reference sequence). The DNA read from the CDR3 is TGTGCCAGCAGTCTAAGTTCCTATAATTCGCCCCTCTAC. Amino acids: CASSLSSYNSPLY. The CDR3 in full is CASSLSSYNSPLYF.

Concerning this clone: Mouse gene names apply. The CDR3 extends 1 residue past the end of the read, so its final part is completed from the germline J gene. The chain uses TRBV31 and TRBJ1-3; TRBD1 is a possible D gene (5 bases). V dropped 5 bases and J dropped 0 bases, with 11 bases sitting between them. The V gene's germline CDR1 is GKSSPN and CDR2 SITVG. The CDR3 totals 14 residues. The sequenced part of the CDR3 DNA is TGTGCCTGGGGACCACAGGATTCTGGAAATACGCTCTAT. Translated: CAWGPQDSGNTLY. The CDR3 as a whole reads CAWGPQDSGNTLYF. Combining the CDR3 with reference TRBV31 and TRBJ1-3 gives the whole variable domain AQTIHQWPVAEIKAVGSPLSLGCTIKGKSSPNLYWYWQATGGTLQQLFYSITVGQVESVVQLNLSASRPKDDQFILSTEKLLLSHSGFYLCAWGPQDSGNTLYFGEGSRLIVV.

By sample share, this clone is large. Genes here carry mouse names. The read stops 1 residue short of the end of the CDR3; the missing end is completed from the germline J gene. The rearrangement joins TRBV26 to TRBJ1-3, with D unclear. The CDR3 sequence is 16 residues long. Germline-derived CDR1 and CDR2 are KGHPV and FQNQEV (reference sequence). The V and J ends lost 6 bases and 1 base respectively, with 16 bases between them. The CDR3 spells CASSPGGPWSGNTLYF. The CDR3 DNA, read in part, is TGTGCCAGCAGCCCCGGAGGGCCCTGGTCTGGAAATACGCTCTAT.

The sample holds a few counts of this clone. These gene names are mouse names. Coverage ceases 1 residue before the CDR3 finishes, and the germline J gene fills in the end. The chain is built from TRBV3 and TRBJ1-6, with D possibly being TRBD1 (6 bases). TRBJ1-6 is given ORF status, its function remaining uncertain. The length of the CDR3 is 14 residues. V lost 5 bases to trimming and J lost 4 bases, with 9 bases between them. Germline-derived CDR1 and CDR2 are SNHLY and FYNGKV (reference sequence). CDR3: CASSMGQYNSPLYF. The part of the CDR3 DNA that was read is TGTGCCAGCAGCATGGGACAATATAATTCGCCCCTCTAC.

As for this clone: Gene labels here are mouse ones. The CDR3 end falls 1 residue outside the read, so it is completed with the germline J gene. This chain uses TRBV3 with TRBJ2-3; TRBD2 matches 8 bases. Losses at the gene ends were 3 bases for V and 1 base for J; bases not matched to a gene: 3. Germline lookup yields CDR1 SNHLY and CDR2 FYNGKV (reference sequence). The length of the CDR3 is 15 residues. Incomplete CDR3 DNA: TGTGCCAGCAGCTTTACTGGGGGTGGTGCAGAAACGCTGTAT. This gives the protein CASSFTGGGAETLY. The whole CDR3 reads CASSFTGGGAETLYF.

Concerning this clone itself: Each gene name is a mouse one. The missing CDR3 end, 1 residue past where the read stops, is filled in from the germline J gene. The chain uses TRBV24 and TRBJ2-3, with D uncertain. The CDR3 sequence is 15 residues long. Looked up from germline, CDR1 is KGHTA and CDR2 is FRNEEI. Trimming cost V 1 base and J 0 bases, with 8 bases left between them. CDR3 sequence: CASSLSRASAETLYF. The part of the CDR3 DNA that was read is TGTGCCAGCAGTCTGTCGAGGGCTAGTGCAGAAACGCTGTAT.

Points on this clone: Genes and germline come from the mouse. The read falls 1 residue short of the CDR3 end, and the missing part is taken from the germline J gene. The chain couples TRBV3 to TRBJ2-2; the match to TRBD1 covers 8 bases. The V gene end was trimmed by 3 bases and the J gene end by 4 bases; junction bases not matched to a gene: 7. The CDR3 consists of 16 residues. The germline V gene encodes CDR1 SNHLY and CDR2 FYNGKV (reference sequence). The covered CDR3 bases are TGTGCCAGCAGCTTTGGACAGGGTGGAGGCACCGGGCAGCTCTAC. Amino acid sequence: CASSFGQGGGTGQLY. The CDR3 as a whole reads CASSFGQGGGTGQLYF.

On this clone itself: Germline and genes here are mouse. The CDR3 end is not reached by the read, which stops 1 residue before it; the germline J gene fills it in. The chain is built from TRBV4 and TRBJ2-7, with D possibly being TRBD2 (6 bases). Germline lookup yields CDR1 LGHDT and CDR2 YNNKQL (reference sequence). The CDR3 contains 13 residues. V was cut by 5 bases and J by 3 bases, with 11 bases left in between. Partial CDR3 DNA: TGTGCCAGCAGCGTCCGGGACTTCTATGAACAGTAC. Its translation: CASSVRDFYEQY. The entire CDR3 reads CASSVRDFYEQYF.

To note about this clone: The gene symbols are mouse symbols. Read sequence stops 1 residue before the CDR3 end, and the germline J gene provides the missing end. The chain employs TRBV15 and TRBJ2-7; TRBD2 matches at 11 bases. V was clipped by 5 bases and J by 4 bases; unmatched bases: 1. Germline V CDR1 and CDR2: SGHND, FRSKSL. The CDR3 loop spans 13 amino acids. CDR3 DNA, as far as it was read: TGTGCCAGCAGTGACTGGGGGGGTTATGAACAGTAC. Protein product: CASSDWGGYEQY. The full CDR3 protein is CASSDWGGYEQYF.

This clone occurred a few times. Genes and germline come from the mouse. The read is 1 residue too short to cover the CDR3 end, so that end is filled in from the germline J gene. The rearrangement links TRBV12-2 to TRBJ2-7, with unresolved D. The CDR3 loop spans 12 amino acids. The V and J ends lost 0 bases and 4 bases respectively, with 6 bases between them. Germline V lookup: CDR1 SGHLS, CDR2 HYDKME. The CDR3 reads CASSLHNYEQYF. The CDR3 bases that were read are TGTGCCAGCTCTCTCCACAATTATGAACAGTAC.

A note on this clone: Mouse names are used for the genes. The chain's CDR3 is CASSFGFSQNTLYF. The CDR3 bases that were read are TGTGCCAGCAGCTTTGGGTTTAGTCAAAACACCTTGTAC. This sequence joins TRBV3 and TRBJ2-4; D is undetermined. The read ends 1 residue before the CDR3 terminus; that terminus is restored from the germline J gene. The length of the CDR3 is 14 residues. The germline V gene has CDR1 SNHLY and CDR2 FYNGKV (reference sequence). The V end was cut by 3 bases, the J end by 0 bases, with 7 bases between.

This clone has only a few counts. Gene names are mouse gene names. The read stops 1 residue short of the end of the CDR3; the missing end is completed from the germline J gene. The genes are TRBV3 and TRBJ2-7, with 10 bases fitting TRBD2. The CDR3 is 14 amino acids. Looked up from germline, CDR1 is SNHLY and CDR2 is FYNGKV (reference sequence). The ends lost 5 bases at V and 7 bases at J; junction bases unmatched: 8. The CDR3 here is CASSPRLGGLEQYF. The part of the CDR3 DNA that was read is TGTGCCAGCAGCCCTCGACTGGGGGGATTGGAACAGTAC.

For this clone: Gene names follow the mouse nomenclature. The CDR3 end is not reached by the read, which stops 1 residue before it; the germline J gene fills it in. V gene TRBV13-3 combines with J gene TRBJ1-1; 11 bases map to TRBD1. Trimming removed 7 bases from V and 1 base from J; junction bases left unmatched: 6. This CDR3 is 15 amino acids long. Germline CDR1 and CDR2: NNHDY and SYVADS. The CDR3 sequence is CASGDRGKGNTEVFF. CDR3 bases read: TGTGCCAGCGGGGACAGGGGGAAGGGAAACACAGAAGTCTTC.

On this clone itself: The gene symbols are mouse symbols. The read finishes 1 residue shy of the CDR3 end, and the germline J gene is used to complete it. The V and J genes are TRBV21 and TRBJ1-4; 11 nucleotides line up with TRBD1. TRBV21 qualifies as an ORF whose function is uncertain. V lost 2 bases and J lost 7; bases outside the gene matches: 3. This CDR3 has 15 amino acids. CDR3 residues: CASSQRTGGGERLFF. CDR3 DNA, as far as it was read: TGTGCTAGCAGTCAAAGGACAGGGGGCGGCGAAAGATTATTT.

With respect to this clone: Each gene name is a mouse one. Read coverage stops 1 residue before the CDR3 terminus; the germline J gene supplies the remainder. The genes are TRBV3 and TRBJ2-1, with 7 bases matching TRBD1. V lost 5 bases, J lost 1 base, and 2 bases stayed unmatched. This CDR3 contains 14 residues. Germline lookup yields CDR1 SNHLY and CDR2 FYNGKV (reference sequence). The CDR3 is CASSLQGNYAEQFF. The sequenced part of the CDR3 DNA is TGTGCCAGCAGCCTACAGGGGAACTATGCTGAGCAGTTC. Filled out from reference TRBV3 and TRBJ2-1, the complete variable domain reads GPKVLQIPSHQIIDMGQMVTLNCDPVSNHLYFYWYKQILGQQMEFLVNFYNGKVMEKSKLFKDQFSVERPDGSYFTLKIQPTALEDSAVYFCASSLQGNYAEQFFGPGTRLTVL.

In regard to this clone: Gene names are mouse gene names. The DNA read from the CDR3 is TGTGCAAGCAGCTCGACTGGGGGGGTTTATGAACAGTAC. This encodes CASSSTGGVYEQY. The entire CDR3 is CASSSTGGVYEQYF. The gene calls are TRBV16 and TRBJ2-7; TRBD2 aligns across 11 bases. The read ends 1 residue before the CDR3 terminus; that terminus is restored from the germline J gene. V shed 4 bases and J 4 bases; nucleotides not matched to a gene: 3. Germline values: CDR1 SGHSA, CDR2 FRNQAP. This CDR3 has 14 amino acids.

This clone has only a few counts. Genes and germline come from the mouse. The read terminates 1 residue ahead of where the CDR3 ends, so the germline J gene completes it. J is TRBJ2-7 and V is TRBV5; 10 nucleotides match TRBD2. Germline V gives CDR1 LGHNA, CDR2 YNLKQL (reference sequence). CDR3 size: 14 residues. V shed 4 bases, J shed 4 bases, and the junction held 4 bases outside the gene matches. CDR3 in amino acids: CASSPGLGRYEQYF. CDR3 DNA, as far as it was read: TGTGCCAGCAGCCCGGGACTGGGGAGATATGAACAGTAC.

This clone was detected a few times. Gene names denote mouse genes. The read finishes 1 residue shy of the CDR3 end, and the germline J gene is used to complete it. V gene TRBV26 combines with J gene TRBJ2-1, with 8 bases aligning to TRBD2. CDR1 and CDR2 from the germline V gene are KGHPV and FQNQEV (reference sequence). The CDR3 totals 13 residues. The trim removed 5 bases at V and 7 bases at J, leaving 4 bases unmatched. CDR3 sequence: CASSGGARAEQFF. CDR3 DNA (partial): TGTGCCAGCAGTGGGGGGGCGCGAGCTGAGCAGTTC.

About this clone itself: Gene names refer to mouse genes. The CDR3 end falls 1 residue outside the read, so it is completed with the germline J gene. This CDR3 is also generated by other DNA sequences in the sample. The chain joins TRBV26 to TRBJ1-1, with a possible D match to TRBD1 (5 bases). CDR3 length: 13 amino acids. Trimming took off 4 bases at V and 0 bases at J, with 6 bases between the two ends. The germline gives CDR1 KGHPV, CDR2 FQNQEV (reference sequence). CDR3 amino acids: CASSPGQNTEVFF. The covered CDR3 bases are TGTGCCAGCAGTCCGGGACAGAACACAGAAGTCTTC. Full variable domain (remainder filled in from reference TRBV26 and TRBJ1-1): NSKVIQTPRYLVKGQGQKAKMRCIPEKGHPVVFWYQQNKNNEFKFLINFQNQEVLQQIDMTEKRFSAECPSNSPCSLEIQSSEAGDSALYLCASSPGQNTEVFFGKGTRLTVV.

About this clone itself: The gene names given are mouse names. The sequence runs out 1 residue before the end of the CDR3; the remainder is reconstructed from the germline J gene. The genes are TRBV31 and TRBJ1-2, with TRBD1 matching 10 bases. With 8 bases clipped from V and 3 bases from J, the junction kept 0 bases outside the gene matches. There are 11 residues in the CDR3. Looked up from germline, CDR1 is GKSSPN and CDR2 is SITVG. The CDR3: CAGTGDSDYTF. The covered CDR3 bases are TGTGCCGGGACAGGGGACTCCGACTACACC.

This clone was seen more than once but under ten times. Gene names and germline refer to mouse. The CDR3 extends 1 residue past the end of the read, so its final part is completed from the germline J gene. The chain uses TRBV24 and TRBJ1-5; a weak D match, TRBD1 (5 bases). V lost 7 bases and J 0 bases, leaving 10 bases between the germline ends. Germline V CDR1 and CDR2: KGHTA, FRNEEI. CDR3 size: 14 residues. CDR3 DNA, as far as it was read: TGTGCCAGCACCGACAGCTATAACAACCAGGCTCCGCTT. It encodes CASTDSYNNQAPL. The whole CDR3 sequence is CASTDSYNNQAPLF.

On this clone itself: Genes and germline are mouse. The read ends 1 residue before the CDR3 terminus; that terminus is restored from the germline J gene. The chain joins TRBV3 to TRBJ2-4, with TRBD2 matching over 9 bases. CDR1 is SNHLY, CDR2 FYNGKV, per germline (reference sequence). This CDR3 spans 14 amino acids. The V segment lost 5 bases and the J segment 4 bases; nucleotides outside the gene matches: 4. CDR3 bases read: TGTGCCAGCAGCCCCGACTGGGGGAAAAACACCTTGTAC. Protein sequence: CASSPDWGKNTLY. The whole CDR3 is CASSPDWGKNTLYF. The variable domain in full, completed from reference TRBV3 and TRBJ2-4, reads GPKVLQIPSHQIIDMGQMVTLNCDPVSNHLYFYWYKQILGQQMEFLVNFYNGKVMEKSKLFKDQFSVERPDGSYFTLKIQPTALEDSAVYFCASSPDWGKNTLYFGAGTRLSVL.

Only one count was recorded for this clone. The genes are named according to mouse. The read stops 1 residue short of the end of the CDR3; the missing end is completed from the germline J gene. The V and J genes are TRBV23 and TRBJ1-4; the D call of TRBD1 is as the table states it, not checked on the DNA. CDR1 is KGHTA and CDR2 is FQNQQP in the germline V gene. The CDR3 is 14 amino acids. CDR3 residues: CSSSQGTYNERLFF. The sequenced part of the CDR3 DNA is TGCTCCAGCAGTCAAGGGACATACAACGAAAGATTATTT.

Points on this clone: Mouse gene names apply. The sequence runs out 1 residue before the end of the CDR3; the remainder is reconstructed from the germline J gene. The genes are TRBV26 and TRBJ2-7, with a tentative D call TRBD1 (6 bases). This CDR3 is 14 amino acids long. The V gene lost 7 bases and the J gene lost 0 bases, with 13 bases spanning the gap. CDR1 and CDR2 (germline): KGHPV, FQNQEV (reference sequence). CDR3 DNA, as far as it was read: TGTGCCAGCATTCTAGGACAGAGCTCCTATGAACAGTAC. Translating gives CASILGQSSYEQY. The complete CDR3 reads CASILGQSSYEQYF.

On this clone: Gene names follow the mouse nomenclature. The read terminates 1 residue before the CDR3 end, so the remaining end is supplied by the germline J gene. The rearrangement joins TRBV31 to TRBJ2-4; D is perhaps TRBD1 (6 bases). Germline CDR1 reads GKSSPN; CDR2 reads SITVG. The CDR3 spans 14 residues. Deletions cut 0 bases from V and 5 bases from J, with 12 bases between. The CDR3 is CAWSLPGDGNTLYF. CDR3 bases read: TGTGCCTGGAGTCTACCAGGGGATGGAAACACCTTGTAC.

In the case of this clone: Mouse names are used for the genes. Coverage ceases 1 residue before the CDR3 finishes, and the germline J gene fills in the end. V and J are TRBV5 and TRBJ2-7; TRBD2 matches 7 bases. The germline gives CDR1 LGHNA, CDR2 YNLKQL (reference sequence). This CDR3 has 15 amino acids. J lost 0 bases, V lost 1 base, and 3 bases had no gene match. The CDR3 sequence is CASSQGGGSSYEQYF. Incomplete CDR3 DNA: TGTGCCAGCAGCCAAGGTGGGGGGAGCTCCTATGAACAGTAC.